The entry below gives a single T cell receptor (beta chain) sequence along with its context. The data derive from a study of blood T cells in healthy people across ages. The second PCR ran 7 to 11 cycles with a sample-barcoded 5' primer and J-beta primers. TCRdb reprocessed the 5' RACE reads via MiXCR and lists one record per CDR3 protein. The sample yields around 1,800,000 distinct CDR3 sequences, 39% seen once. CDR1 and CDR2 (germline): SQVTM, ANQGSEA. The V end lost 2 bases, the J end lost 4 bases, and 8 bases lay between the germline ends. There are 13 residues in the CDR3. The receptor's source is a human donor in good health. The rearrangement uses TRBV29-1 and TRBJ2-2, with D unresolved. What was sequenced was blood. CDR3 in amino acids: CSVEFRGTGELFF. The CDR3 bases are TGCAGCGTTGAATTCCGAGGCACCGGGGAGCTGTTTTTT.